This T cell receptor beta chain emerged from a study of T-cell reconstitution after alpha-beta-depleted transplantation in children (dated by TCRdb to about 2016). Looking at the study overall: T-cell immune reconstitution after TCRalphabeta/CD19-depleted allogeneic hematopoietic cell transplantation in children was quantitatively tracked in the study by means of TCR repertoire profiling. What the research found in general, with its limitations: Hyperexpanded clone frequencies declined over subsequent months; after one year, T-cell counts and TCRbeta diversity were mostly attributed to newly produced T cells. Apparently early alphabetaT-cell count recovery about two months after transplant reportedly relied on only several hundred rapidly expanded clones derived from non-depleted graft cells. The high TCRbeta diversity at day 60 in some patients was ascribed to recipient T cells and intrathymic progenitors that had survived conditioning.

Library preparation was by PCR. Sequencer: Illumina HiSeq 2500. TCR libraries were prepared with molecular barcoding, using unique molecular identifiers to normalize TCRbeta repertoire quantification. The public reads were run again by TCRdb, first through fastp at Q25 and then through MiXCR, and only productive beta chains were kept. Rows matching on CDR3 protein sequence are summarized as one entry with the most common DNA and genes. Present in this sample are tens of thousands of distinct CDR3 sequences, roughly 15% of which were seen just once. The ten largest account for 25% to 30% of the sample. This specimen's treatment or condition label, per the study, means: allogeneic hematopoietic cell transplantation with graft depleted of TCRalphabeta T cells and CD19 B cells. The transplant recipients were children given TCRalphabeta/CD19-depleted allogeneic hematopoietic cell grafts. Trimming costs V 1 base and J 6 bases, and their ends lie 10 bases apart. Reading the germline V gene gives CDR1 LGHNA and CDR2 YSLEER. The CDR3 runs 13 amino acids, cysteine and phenylalanine included. Only the CDR3 DNA is retained, 39 bases long and in frame from the first base.

In this sample, this clonotype turned up many times. Its antigen remains unidentified. Per-base quality was not reported, and no clone a single base away is much larger than it. The chain links TRBV4-3 with TRBJ2-7; the D region possibly corresponds to TRBD1 (6 bases align). The sample consisted of PBMCs, mostly from graft donor cells, taken 180 days after TCRalphabeta/CD19-depleted stem cell transplant. The sequence was obtained from a male patient between 2 and 10 years old who had a stem cell transplant for acute lymphoblastic leukemia, so the T cells may come from the graft donor. The CDR3 in this case is CASSQVSGAEQYF. The nucleotide sequence is TGCGCCAGCAGCCAAGTGTCAGGGGCCGAGCAGTACTTC.